This T cell receptor (beta chain) was recorded in a study of response to subunit inactivated influenza vaccine. Study conclusions and caveats: Few new T cells, the authors suggested, are recruited by each seasonal influenza vaccination.

A single record per CDR3 protein comes from TCRdb applying MiXCR to the RT-PCR reads. The sample records around 580,000 distinct CDR3 sequences, around 15% being singletons. Germline V gene lookup returns CDR1 KGHDR and CDR2 SFDVKD. The CDR3 spans 16 residues. V gave up 4 bases and J gave up 1 base, with 15 bases separating them. This clonotype was counted ten times or more. Its antigen is not known. This rearrangement joins TRBV24-1 to TRBJ1-1, with D possibly TRBD1 on 6 matching bases. The sequence derives from a man aged 50 to 60 who received an inactivated influenza vaccine. The specimen comprised PBMCs from blood, sampled approximately 12 days after vaccination. As DNA, the CDR3 is TGTGCCACCAGTGAAAGCGGGGGCGTTGGGAACACTGAAGCTTTCTTT. Residues: CATSESGGVGNTEAFF.